This T cell receptor (beta chain) was retrieved from a study of blood T cells in healthy people across ages. The donors, aged about 6 to 100, were healthy Caucasians from Russia. The germline V gene has CDR1 SGHDT and CDR2 YYEEEE. The CDR3 consists of 14 residues. Together with a sample-barcoded 5' primer, a J-beta primer mix was included in a second PCR lasting roughly 7 to 11 cycles. A template-switch adaptor that had 12 random nucleotides put a tag on each cDNA molecule. The yield of each sample was at least 2.5 million CDR3-containing paired-end reads. TCRdb independently ran MiXCR on the 5' RACE reads; one entry per CDR3 protein. The sample has some 1.5 million distinct CDR3 sequences, roughly 27% seen once. Points on this clonotype: Relative to the germline gene, one junction end is altered; a read error may explain this.

The source material was blood. The receptor comes from a woman under 40 in good health. The V call is TRBV5-6, the J call TRBJ2-1; possibly TRBD2 for D (5 bases). The CDR3 coding sequence is TGTCCCAGCAGCTTGGCCCCGAGGGACAATGAGCAGTTCTTC. It codes for CPSSLAPRDNEQFF.